What follows is one T cell receptor beta chain and its context. The data were taken from a study of blood T cell repertoires in COVID-19. Study background: There were acute and convalescent COVID-19 samples, and they came from the United States, Italy and Spain.

Under the authors' procedure: Scientists estimated how many nucleated cells there were by amplifying reference gene primers. TCRdb's table, derived via immunoSEQ multiplex PCR, lists solely in-frame clones and lacks some. D and trimming were read from the DNA, whereas the V and J calls and clone size are those reported in that table. The sample holds approximately 68,000 clones; roughly four fifths are singletons and the top ten take about 6.5%. The receptor's source is a woman in her sixties or seventies with acute or convalescent COVID-19. Sequenced sample: peripheral blood.

The CDR3 DNA sequence: TGTGCCAGCGCCACATTAAGTAACTATGGCTACACCTTC. Protein sequence: CASATLSNYGYTF. This rearrangement joins TRBV6-5 to TRBJ1-2, with D uncertain. V was shortened by 8 bases and J by 1 base, with 11 bases between the two germline ends. CDR3 length: 13 residues. CDR1 is MNHEY and CDR2 is SVGAGI in the germline V gene.